These T cell receptor beta chains were read from a single sample in a study of blood T cell repertoires in COVID-19. This table comes from immunoSEQ multiplex PCR, and its TCRdb copy is limited to in-frame clones, with some not included. Here the sample spans just over 250,000 clones, 80% to 95% being singletons. The sample taken for sequencing was peripheral blood. Receptors were obtained from a person under 35 with COVID-19, enrolled during active disease. Each CDR3 is given with its conserved first and last residue. The D gene is left open where the match is weak.

j_gene: TRBJ2-1; v_gene: TRBV11-2; d_gene: .; CDR3aa: CASSLEWGVPYNEQFF
j_gene: TRBJ2-5; v_gene: TRBV6-1; d_gene: TRBD1; CDR3aa: CASSEQTGGYQETQYF
j_gene: TRBJ1-2; v_gene: TRBV7-9; d_gene: .; CDR3aa: CASSLPPGAQDYGYTF
j_gene: TRBJ2-3; v_gene: TRBV29-1; d_gene: .; CDR3aa: CSVVGRGLTDTQYF
j_gene: TRBJ2-1; v_gene: TRBV6-2/TRBV6-3; d_gene: TRBD2; CDR3aa: CASSYSGTTVEQFF
j_gene: TRBJ1-1; v_gene: TRBV27; d_gene: .; CDR3aa: CASSSRQVLGEAFF
j_gene: TRBJ2-5; v_gene: TRBV5-6; d_gene: .; CDR3aa: CASSLGSGGETQYF
j_gene: TRBJ1-1; v_gene: TRBV7-8; d_gene: .; CDR3aa: CASSFMPRTTEAFF
j_gene: TRBJ2-5; v_gene: TRBV7-3; d_gene: TRBD2; CDR3aa: CASSPGTSETQYF
j_gene: TRBJ1-6; v_gene: TRBV5-4; d_gene: .; CDR3aa: CASSLASGRSTQGSPLHF
j_gene: TRBJ2-2; v_gene: TRBV19; d_gene: TRBD2; CDR3aa: CASSIGTTTGELFF
j_gene: TRBJ2-7; v_gene: TRBV4-3; d_gene: TRBD2; CDR3aa: CASSPKTQGGSEQYF
j_gene: TRBJ2-7; v_gene: TRBV5-6; d_gene: TRBD2; CDR3aa: CASSLGLAAEQYF
j_gene: TRBJ2-7; v_gene: TRBV7-2; d_gene: TRBD2; CDR3aa: CASSFGTSGRAWNEQYF
j_gene: TRBJ2-1; v_gene: TRBV12-5; d_gene: .; CDR3aa: CASGLVSGGGPSYNEQFF
j_gene: TRBJ2-3; v_gene: TRBV5-1; d_gene: TRBD2; CDR3aa: CASSGGSTDTQYF